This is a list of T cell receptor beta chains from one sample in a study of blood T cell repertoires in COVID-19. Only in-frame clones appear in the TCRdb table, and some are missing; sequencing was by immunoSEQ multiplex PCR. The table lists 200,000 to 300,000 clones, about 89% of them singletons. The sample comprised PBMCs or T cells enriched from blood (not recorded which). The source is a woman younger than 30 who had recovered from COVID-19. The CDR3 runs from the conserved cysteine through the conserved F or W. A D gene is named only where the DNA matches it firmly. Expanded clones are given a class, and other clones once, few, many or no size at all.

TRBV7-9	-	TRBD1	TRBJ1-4	TGTGCCAGCAGCTCCACAGACAGGGCGCGGGAAAAACTGTTTTTT	CASSSTDRAREKLFF
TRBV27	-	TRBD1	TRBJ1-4	TGTGCCAGCCGAGGACAGGGTAATGAAAAACTGTTTTTT	CASRGQGNEKLFF
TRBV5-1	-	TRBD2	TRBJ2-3	TGCGCCAGCAGCTCCCTGACTAGCGGGGGAACCGATACGCAGTATTTT	CASSSLTSGGTDTQYF
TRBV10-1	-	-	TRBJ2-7	TGCGCCAGCAGTGAGTCGGCCACGGGGGAGCAGTACTTC	CASSESATGEQYF
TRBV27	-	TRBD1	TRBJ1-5	TGTGCCAGCGCCCGGGTACTATCTACAGGGGGAGCGAATAGCAATCAGCCCCAGCATTTT	CASARVLSTGGANSNQPQHF
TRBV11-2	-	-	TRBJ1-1	TGTGCCAGCAGCTTAGTCGGTCAGGGGCAAGCTTTCTTT	CASSLVGQGQAFF
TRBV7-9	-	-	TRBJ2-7	TGTGCCAGCAGCTTGGGACTCCTCACCCACGAGCAGTACTTC	CASSLGLLTHEQYF
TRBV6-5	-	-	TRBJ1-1	TGTGCCAGCATCTCAACAGGATGGAACACTGAAGCTTTCTTT	CASISTGWNTEAFF
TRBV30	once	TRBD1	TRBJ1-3	TGTGCCTGGAGTGCCTCCCGGACAGGGTTGTTTGGAAACACCATATATTTT	CAWSASRTGLFGNTIYF
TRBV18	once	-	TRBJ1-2	TGTGCCAGCTCACCATCGGACAGACGAAACTATGGCTACACCTTC	CASSPSDRRNYGYTF
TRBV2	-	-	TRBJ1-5	TGTGCCAGCAGTGAACGTGGGTTGAGGGCCGGGCAGCCCCAGCATTTT	CASSERGLRAGQPQHF
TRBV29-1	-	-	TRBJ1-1	TGCAGCGTTGAAGAGCGGGTTACTGAAGCTTTCTTT	CSVEERVTEAFF
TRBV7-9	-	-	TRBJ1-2	TGTGCCAGCAGCTTAGCGCGGGGGGCAGCGGATGGCTACACCTTC	CASSLARGAADGYTF
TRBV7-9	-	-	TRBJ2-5	TGTGCCAGCAGCCCCGAGGGCCGGGGTTCGCGGGAGACCCAGTACTTC	CASSPEGRGSRETQYF
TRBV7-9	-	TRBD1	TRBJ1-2	TGTGCCAGCAGCTTAGGAGGACAGGGCTATGGCTACACCTTC	CASSLGGQGYGYTF
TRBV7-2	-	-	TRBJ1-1	TGTGCCAGCAGCTTAGGGGGGGACCTCGTCTCGGACACTGAAGCTTTCTTT	CASSLGGDLVSDTEAFF
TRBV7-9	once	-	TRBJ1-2	TGTGCCAGCAGCTTAGCGGGACTTTATGGCTACACCTTC	CASSLAGLYGYTF
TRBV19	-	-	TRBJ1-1	TGTGCCAGTATCGCTAGCCCGTTGAACACTGAAGCTTTCTTT	CASIASPLNTEAFF
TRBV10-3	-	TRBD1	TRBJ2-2	TGTGCCATCCTCCGGGGACAGGAAGACACCGGGGAGCTGTTTTTT	CAILRGQEDTGELFF
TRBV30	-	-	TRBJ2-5	TGTGCCTGGACAAACCAAGAGACCCAGTACTTC	CAWTNQETQYF
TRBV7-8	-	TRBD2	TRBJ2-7	TGTGCCAGCAGCTTACGACGGTGGCGGGAGGGCTCTTCTCACGAGCAGTACTTC	CASSLRRWREGSSHEQYF
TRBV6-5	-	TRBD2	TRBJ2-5	TGTGCCAGCAGTTACTGGACTAGCCGCGGGACCCAGTACTTC	CASSYWTSRGTQYF
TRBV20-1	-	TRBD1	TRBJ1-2	TGCAGTGCTAGGGACAGGGAGGGCTACACCTTC	CSARDREGYTF
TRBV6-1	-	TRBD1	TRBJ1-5	TGTGCCAGCAGTGAAGCGGGACAGAATCAGCCCCAGCATTTT	CASSEAGQNQPQHF
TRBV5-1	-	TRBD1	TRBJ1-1	TGCGCCAGCAGCTTACGCGCGGGGGACAGGGGGCCTGCTGAAGCTTTCTTT	CASSLRAGDRGPAEAFF
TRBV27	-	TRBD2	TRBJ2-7	TGTGCCAGCAGTTCCCGACTAGCGGGGACCTCCTACGAGCAGTACTTC	CASSSRLAGTSYEQYF
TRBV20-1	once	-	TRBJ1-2	TGCAGTAACCAGGGGTCCCATGGCTACACCTTC	CSNQGSHGYTF
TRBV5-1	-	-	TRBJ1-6	TGCGCCAGCAGCTTGGAGGAGGGGTGGAATTCACCCCTCCACTTT	CASSLEEGWNSPLHF